Listed here is a single TCR beta chain. Its specificity is unknown. V shed 3 bases, J shed 0 bases, and the junction held 0 bases outside the gene matches. In germline, CDR1 is MGHDK, CDR2 SYGVNS. This CDR3 is built from 15 residues. The sample belongs to a study of vaccination effects on CD4 cells after COVID-19. The culture ran for nine to ten days, and then CD4+ T cells were isolated. TCRdb keeps only in-frame clones here, not all; method: immunoSEQ multiplex PCR. The sample has 45,000 to 50,000 clones; around 63% are singletons. Overall study results and limits: Within healthy vaccinees, only 1 of 255 vaccine-induced clones displayed cross-reactivity with common cold coronaviruses.

This TCR was recovered from a human donor who received a COVID-19 vaccine. V is TRBV25-1 and J is TRBJ2-3; 10 nucleotides align to TRBD2. The material was CD4+ T cells from PBMCs cultured without peptide, obtained before COVID-19 vaccination. For the CDR3, the DNA is TGTGCCAGCAGTGAGACTAGCGGGAGCACAGATACGCAGTATTTT. Translating gives CASSETSGSTDTQYF.